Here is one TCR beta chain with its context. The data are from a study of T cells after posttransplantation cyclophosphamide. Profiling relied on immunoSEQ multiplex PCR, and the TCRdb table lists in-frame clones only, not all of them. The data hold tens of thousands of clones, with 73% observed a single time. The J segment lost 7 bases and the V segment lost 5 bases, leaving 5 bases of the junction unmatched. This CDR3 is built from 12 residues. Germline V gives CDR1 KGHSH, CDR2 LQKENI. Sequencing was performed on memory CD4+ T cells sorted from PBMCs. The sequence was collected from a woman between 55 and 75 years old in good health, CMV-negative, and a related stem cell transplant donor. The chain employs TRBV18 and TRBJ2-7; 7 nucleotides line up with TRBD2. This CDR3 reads CASSGLVGEQYF. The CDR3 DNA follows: TGTGCCAGCTCAGGACTAGTCGGTGAGCAGTACTTC.